This entry features one T cell receptor (beta chain) sequence. Its antigen is not yet known. No base quality values were provided; no much bigger clone lies one nucleotide off. V sheds 6 bases and J sheds 0 bases, leaving 12 bases between their ends. Its CDR3 holds 14 amino acids, cysteine through phenylalanine. Kept here is only the CDR3 DNA, which spans 42 bases and is read in frame from base 1. According to the germline V gene, CDR1 reads SQVTM and CDR2 reads ANQGSEA. Ophthalmopathy patients had moderately to severely active disease, Clinical Activity Score of at least 3, NOSPECS grade of at least 4, and disease duration under 3 months. Patients were excluded if they had other autoimmune diseases, uncontrolled infections, pregnancy or lactation. Diagnosis was based on clinical symptoms, serum thyroxine, TRAb, thyroid ultrasound and orbital computed tomography. Using Ficoll-Paque density gradient centrifugation, PBMCs were isolated from roughly 9.2 ml of fresh peripheral blood. Trizol reagent was used to extract the total RNA, and its quality was then checked on an Agilent 2100 Bioanalyzer.

This entry comes from a study of Graves' ophthalmopathy and Graves' hyperthyroidism (dated by TCRdb to the late 2010s). At the level of the whole study: Peripheral blood was collected before any treatment was given, at the time of initial diagnosis. The study used TCR beta repertoire signatures to distinguish Graves' ophthalmopathy from Graves' hyperthyroidism and to predict progression to ophthalmopathy. In total, 135 blood samples were TCR-sequenced: 43 ophthalmopathy, under 85 hyperthyroidism and approximately 17 hyperthyroidism-to-ophthalmopathy patients. To explore V-J signatures distinguishing ophthalmopathy from hyperthyroidism, a discovery set of 100 patients (roughly 45 ophthalmopathy, roughly 56 stable hyperthyroidism) was enrolled. An independent validation cohort was composed of roughly 19 hyperthyroidism patients and about 16 patients who later progressed from hyperthyroidism to ophthalmopathy. In over five hyperthyroidism patients, the T-cell repertoires found in thyroid tissue were compared with those found in blood. Following sampling, methimazole starting at 30 mg daily was administered to hyperthyroidism patients, and high-dose intravenous methylprednisolone was administered to ophthalmopathy patients. For training and testing, the 100 or so patients in the discovery cohort were randomly divided in a 7:3 ratio.

For repertoire sequencing, TCR beta CDR3 regions were amplified from RNA transcripts. The first round was an RT-PCR using HTBI primers with the Qiagen OneStep RT-PCR kit, and this first round was followed by a second-round multiplex PCR, then size selection and purification. Sequencing of the libraries was carried out on an Illumina HiSeq2000 in paired-end mode with 100 bp reads. Per the original workflow: SOAPnuke was used to process the reads, removing any read that contained adapters or uncalled bases, had a mean Phred below 15, or lacked an exact match to the constant primer or identifier. High-quality paired reads were merged with COPE v1.2.5. Unique nucleotide sequences were defined as clonotypes and aligned to IMGT TRB V, D and J references using MiTCR v1.1. Analysis was restricted to V-J combinations with a frequency above 0.0001, which covered 99.2% of repertoires. A TCR clonal expansion and chaos score per V-J combination was defined as the ratio of F50 clonal expansion to chaos observed in the TCRdist matrix. Welch's t-statistics and random forest were used to reduce the features to approximately 13 V-J combinations, which were then used as input to a naive Bayes classifier. The Morisita-Horn index was used to measure how similar the thyroid and blood repertoires were. TCRdb handled the public reads itself, with Q25 trimming in fastp and clone calling in MiXCR, and kept productive beta chains. Rows with one shared CDR3 protein collapse into an entry with the most common genes and DNA. These V and J calls originate from TCRdb's pipeline instead of the authors' own analysis. Across this sample there are a few hundred thousand distinct CDR3 sequences, with about 22% seen only once. The biggest ten clones account for 35% to 55% of the sample.

What the work shows at the level of the full study, not this receptor alone: In validation, the model predicted ophthalmopathy progression with about 71% sensitivity and roughly 72% specificity; eleven to twelve predicted patients were CT-confirmed with GO in a median of around 6.5 months. Among expanded thyroid clonotypes with frequency above 0.001, most also showed up in blood, which suggests that blood repertoires may reflect the thyroid immune response. The 13-signature model separated ophthalmopathy from stable hyperthyroidism with 85% to 90% sensitivity and approximately 81% specificity in cross-validation, and 80%/75% in the test set. No statistical method was used to set the sample size in advance, and the investigators knew which group each participant was assigned to.

The sample taken for sequencing was peripheral blood. This chain joins TRBV29-1 to TRBJ1-3, with the D gene uncertain. The clonotype comes from a woman between 45 and 65 years old with Graves' ophthalmopathy. Donor details come from another sample of the same person, matched by shared clones. CDR3 region: CSVANAASGNTIYF. The DNA is as follows: TGCAGCGTAGCGAACGCCGCCTCTGGAAACACCATATATTTT.